This entry is about one T cell receptor (beta chain). The antigen is unknown. The entry originates in a study of T cell responses to AZD1222 COVID-19 vaccine. Here immunoSEQ multiplex PCR was the method, and the copy in TCRdb shows in-frame clones only, minus some. The data show tens of thousands of clones, with 84% seen just once and 20% to 30% held by the top ten. Study-level findings and limits: Regions 160-218 and 743-854 held dominance among vaccine-associated CD4 TCRs, which spanned spike. It was only a handful of AZD1222 recipients who were seropositive at baseline.

The CDR3 runs 13 residues. CDR1 is MDHEN and CDR2 is SYDVKM in the germline V gene. Trimming took 6 bases from V and 4 from J; bases not matched to a gene: 4. Sequencing was performed on peripheral blood, taken on day 0 of AZD1222 vaccination. V is TRBV28 and J is TRBJ2-7; TRBD2 agrees at 9 bases. The receptor was isolated from an adult in good health. The CDR3 protein is CASRGSGRYEQYF. The DNA of the CDR3 is TGTGCCAGCAGGGGTAGCGGGAGATACGAGCAGTACTTC.